Listed below are T cell receptor beta chains from one sample, sequenced in a study of glioma-infiltrating T cells after dendritic cell vaccination. Clones were read by immunoSEQ multiplex PCR, and TCRdb kept only the in-frame ones, dropping some. Of about 73,000 clones listed, roughly 80% are singletons. This specimen consisted of blood, obtained before dendritic cell vaccination. The receptors were sampled from a human donor with glioblastoma. The CDR3 runs from the conserved cysteine through the conserved F or W. D genes are given only for firm matches. Expanded clones get a size class; other rows say once, few or many, or leave the size out.

j_call v_call clone_size d_call cdr3_length cdr3_nt cdr3_aa
TRBJ1-1 TRBV2 NA NA 11 TGTGCCAGCAGTCCGGACAGCGAAGCTTTCTTT CASSPDSEAFF
TRBJ1-3 TRBV5-1 NA NA 17 TGCGCCAGCAGCTTGGTTCCGGGCAGGGACTCTGGAAACACCATATATTTT CASSLVPGRDSGNTIYF
TRBJ2-5 TRBV5-1 NA NA 13 TGCGCCAGCAGCTATAAAGGGGAAGAGACCCAGTACTTC CASSYKGEETQYF
TRBJ1-5 TRBV28 NA NA 15 TGTGCCAGCAGTTTAGGGGCGGCTAGCAATCAGCCCCAGCATTTT CASSLGAASNQPQHF
TRBJ1-4 TRBV2 NA NA 14 TGTGCCAGCAGAGCTACCCCAACTAATGAAAAACTGTTTTTT CASRATPTNEKLFF
TRBJ1-1 TRBV7-2 NA NA 16 TGTGCCAGCAGCCCAACAGGGCAGAGGATGGACACTGAAGCTTTCTTT CASSPTGQRMDTEAFF
TRBJ1-3 TRBV7-9 NA NA 16 TGTGCCAGCAGCTTAGAGGCGTTGGGGGCTCGGAACACCATATATTTT CASSLEALGARNTIYF
TRBJ1-5 TRBV6-6 once NA 15 TGTGCCAGCAGTTACTCCCTGGGGGGTAATCAGCCCCAGCATTTT CASSYSLGGNQPQHF
TRBJ2-5 TRBV10-2 NA NA 13 TGCGCCAGCAGCCAGGGGGCGGCGGGGGCCCAGTACTTC CASSQGAAGAQYF
TRBJ2-3 TRBV7-8 NA NA 15 TGTGCCAGCAGCTTAGCGGAGCGGGTCACAGATACGCAGTATTTT CASSLAERVTDTQYF
TRBJ2-7 TRBV5-6 NA NA 16 TGTGCCAGCAGCAAAGAACGACTACCCGCTGACTACGAGCAGTACTTC CASSKERLPADYEQYF
TRBJ2-2 TRBV2 large TRBD2 17 TGTGCCAGCAGAGGACTAGCGGGGGGGCAGACCACCGGGGAGCTGTTTTTT CASRGLAGGQTTGELFF
TRBJ2-2 TRBV25-1 NA NA 13 TGTGCCAGCAGAGGCAGGGACACCGGGGAGCTGTTTTTT CASRGRDTGELFF
TRBJ2-5 TRBV1 NA NA 17 TGCACCAGCAGCCAAGACGCCCGGGACAGGAACCAAGAGACCCAGTACTTC CTSSQDARDRNQETQYF
TRBJ2-1 TRBV9 few TRBD2 17 TGTGCCAGCAGCGTAGGTGGTAGCGGGATTTCTGGGAGTGAGCAGTTCTTC CASSVGGSGISGSEQFF
TRBJ1-1 TRBV19 NA TRBD1 15 TGTGCCAGTAGTATAGCCGGGACAGCAAACACTGAAGCTTTCTTT CASSIAGTANTEAFF
TRBJ1-3 TRBV7-2 NA TRBD1 15 TGTGCCAGCAGCGTGACAGGGCTCTCTGGAAACACCATATATTTT CASSVTGLSGNTIYF
TRBJ2-1 TRBV7-9 NA TRBD2 17 TGTGCCAGCAGCTTTACTCCCGGGACTAGCGGCTACAATGAGCAGTTCTTC CASSFTPGTSGYNEQFF
TRBJ1-5 TRBV5-1 NA NA 15 TGCGCCAGCAGCTTGGCCGGGATTAGCAATCAGCCCCAGCATTTT CASSLAGISNQPQHF
TRBJ2-5 TRBV29-1 NA NA 12 TGCAGCGCTGGACAGAACCAAGAGACCCAGTACTTC CSAGQNQETQYF
TRBJ1-4 TRBV10-3 NA NA 16 TGTGCCATCAGTGAGTCGAGGGATACAGTGAGTGAAAAACTGTTTTTT CAISESRDTVSEKLFF
TRBJ2-2 TRBV4-1 NA TRBD1 18 TGCGCCAGCAGCGATAGGGGACAGGGGGCGATGAAAACCGGGGAGCTGTTTTTT CASSDRGQGAMKTGELFF
TRBJ1-5 TRBV11-2 NA NA 13 TGTGCCAGCAGCTTAGTAGCCGATCAGCCCCAGCATTTT CASSLVADQPQHF
TRBJ1-1 TRBV6-5 NA NA 12 TGTGCCAGCAGTCGCGGACAGTATGAAGCTTTCTTT CASSRGQYEAFF